This T cell receptor beta chain was obtained from a study of OX40 agonist ivuxolimab in advanced cancers. Whole-study results and caveats: CD8+ T cells averaged more expanded clones than CD4+.

For this clone: Its antigen is unknown.

With autoimmune disease history or systemic immunosuppression, patients were excluded. With baseline, cycle 4 day 1, and cycle 7 day 1 as timepoints, blood was sampled. Only in-frame clones appear in the TCRdb table, and some are missing; sequencing was by immunoSEQ multiplex PCR. Of about 38,000 clones in the sample, 65% to 90% were seen once. The CDR3 length is 17 residues. The V end was cut by 6 bases, the J end by 0 bases, with 21 bases between. CDR1 is LNHDA, CDR2 SQIVND, per germline (reference sequence). Sequenced material: CD4+ or CD8+ T cells sorted from blood, taken in a trial of the OX40 agonist ivuxolimab. The gene calls are TRBV19 and TRBJ2-7; D could derive from TRBD1 or TRBD2 (5 bases each). The receptor was isolated from an adult with an advanced solid tumor such as melanoma, head and neck, liver or kidney cancer. DNA of the CDR3: TGTGCCAGTAGCCTAGGCTCGGGACGGGCGAGCTCCTACGAGCAGTACTTC. The encoded protein is CASSLGSGRASSYEQYF.